The sequence of this TCR beta chain was determined in a study of blood T cell repertoires in COVID-19. Study in general: Nucleic acid was either cDNA or gDNA, and it came from T cells, B-cell-depleted T cells, or PBMCs.

In the source study's methods: Using reference gene primer amplification, nucleated cell counts were estimated. TCRdb's table, derived via immunoSEQ multiplex PCR, lists solely in-frame clones and lacks some. V and J calls and clone size are copied from that table; D and trimming were computed from the DNA. The data hold around 200,000 clones, with 84% observed a single time. Looked up from germline, CDR1 is SGHTA and CDR2 is FQGNSA. CDR3 size: 14 residues. V lost 7 bases and J lost 6, with 18 bases in between. Material: peripheral blood. The sequence came from a woman older than 75 with active or convalescent COVID-19. J is TRBJ1-1 and V is TRBV7-2, with TRBD1 as a possible D gene (6 bases). The CDR3 spells CASTFRYRDPEAFF. The DNA for the CDR3 is TGTGCCAGCACCTTCAGGTACAGGGACCCTGAAGCTTTCTTT.